The entry below describes one T cell receptor (beta chain). This CDR3 is 14 amino acids long. Germline trimming cut 9 bases from V and 4 bases from J; bases unmatched to any gene: 8. Germline V gene lookup returns CDR1 MGHDK and CDR2 SYGVNS. Using immunoSEQ multiplex PCR, the repertoire was profiled, and TCRdb retains in-frame clones only, with some absent. The sample consists of under 200,000 clones, 76% of them appearing once. This entry is derived from a study of blood T cell repertoires in COVID-19. At the level of the study: COVID-19 samples collected from the United States, Italy and Spain covered acute and convalescent phases.

This rearrangement joins TRBV25-1 to TRBJ2-1; 8 bases align to TRBD2. This receptor was taken from a woman at least 80 years old with acute or convalescent COVID-19. Specimen: peripheral blood. CDR3 region: CASSRGGNYNEQFF. CDR3 DNA: TGTGCCAGTTCCCGGGGGGGAAATTACAATGAGCAGTTCTTC. The complete variable domain, with remaining parts taken from reference TRBV25-1 and TRBJ2-1, reads EADIYQTPRYLVIGTGKKITLECSQTMGHDKMYWYQQDPGMELHLIHYSYGVNSTEKGDLSSESTVSRIRTEHFPLTLESARPSHTSQYLCASSRGGNYNEQFFGPGTRLTVL.